This is a list of T cell receptor beta chains from one sample in a study of beta chain features in type 1 diabetes. Generated by immunoSEQ multiplex PCR, the TCRdb table keeps only in-frame clones and is missing some. The data hold around 150,000 clones, with over 55% observed a single time. Source material: naive CD4+ T cells from blood. The receptors shown here come from a young man with type 1 diabetes. Each CDR3 is given with its conserved first and last residue. Each record gives: J gene, V gene, clone size, CDR3 length, CDR3 protein. Not every row has a clone size; where given, it reads once, few, many or a size class.

>TRBJ2-5|TRBV4-3|.|17
CASSQGAASGVQETQYF
>TRBJ2-2|TRBV30|few|13
CAWSYSPTGELFF
>TRBJ2-3|TRBV9|few|17
CASSVSPGFGSTDTQYF
>TRBJ1-2|TRBV6-5|.|15
CASSYGGQGLAGYTF
>TRBJ2-5|TRBV11-2|.|15
CASSLLGGAGETQYF
>TRBJ2-3|TRBV11-2|.|15
CASSFTSGNTDTQYF
>TRBJ1-3|TRBV30|.|12
CAWEVGGNTIYF
>TRBJ2-7|TRBV15|.|16
CATSRGTGRGRHEQYF
>TRBJ1-1|TRBV25-1|.|11
CASILNTEAFF
>TRBJ2-2|TRBV30|.|12
CAWSANTGELFF
>TRBJ2-5|TRBV9|.|13
CASSVGLFETQYF
>TRBJ1-6|TRBV25-1|few|15
CASSESPRGPSPLHF
>TRBJ2-6|TRBV30|.|14
CAWSRALGANVLTF
>TRBJ2-5|TRBV7-9|.|14
CASSLRTSQETQYF
>TRBJ2-1|TRBV7-2|.|14
CASSLGGTANEQFF
>TRBJ2-2|TRBV30|.|15
CAWSVGSHNTGELFF
>TRBJ2-7|TRBV7-2|.|13
CASSLLLRAEQYF
>TRBJ2-7|TRBV9|once|15
CASSVRRGPKREQYF
>TRBJ2-5|TRBV30|few|14
CACNYQTPGETQYF
>TRBJ2-3|TRBV27|.|14
CASSLSSRGDTQYF
>TRBJ1-2|TRBV29-1|few|13
CSVTRTDPYGYTF
>TRBJ1-4|TRBV25-1|few|15
CASSESLSRGEKLFF
>TRBJ2-5|TRBV10-3|.|12
CAIAAGLETQYF
>TRBJ1-1|TRBV5-1|few|15
CASSLTGQMNTEAFF
>TRBJ2-5|TRBV23-1|.|15
CASSQRDRGQETQYF
>TRBJ1-1|TRBV28|few|10
CASSAIEAFF
>TRBJ2-4|TRBV7-2|few|15
CASSSTYVAKNIQYF
>TRBJ2-1|TRBV30|.|14
CAWRGLAGVNEQFF